Each of the 7 T cell receptor beta chains below was sequenced from the same sample in a study of spatial heterogeneity in lung cancer. Via MiXCR, TCRdb re-called the 5' RACE reads, giving one row per CDR3 protein. The repertoire holds about 52,000 distinct CDR3 sequences, with around 7% as singletons. The time point here: blood at routine non-recurrence follow-up after resection. The input material, whole RNA from tumor, nontumor lung or frozen PBMC, was sequenced unsorted. The sequencing here drew on PBMCs, taken at follow-up. These receptors were collected from a female donor with early-stage non-small cell lung cancer.

V gene TRBV7-2 combines with J gene TRBJ2-3, with D hard to call. Trimming pared 4 bases from V and 2 bases from J, leaving 7 bases between. In germline, CDR1 is SGHTA, CDR2 FQGNSA. The CDR3 covers 13 residues. The CDR3, as DNA: TGTGCCAGCAGCTCGCGGAACACAGATACGCAGTATTTT. This encodes CASSSRNTDTQYF.

This chain links TRBV12-3 or TRBV12-4 with TRBJ1-6, with 7 bases fitting TRBD1. Germline trimming cut 4 bases from V and 9 bases from J; bases unmatched to any gene: 0. The CDR3 runs 12 residues. In nucleotides, the CDR3 is TGTGCCAGCAGTTACAGGGGTTCACCCCTCCACTTT. The encoded protein is CASSYRGSPLHF.

This clonotype was seen a few times. The chain combines TRBV2 with TRBJ2-3, with 9 bases fitting TRBD2. The CDR3 totals 17 residues. The germline CDR1 and CDR2 sequences are SNHLY and FYNNEI. V trimming: 4 bases; J trimming: 1 base; junction bases outside the gene matches: 9. This CDR3 is CASSGRSGGPGTDTQYF. Written as DNA, the CDR3 is TGTGCCAGCAGTGGGCGAAGCGGGGGGCCGGGCACAGATACGCAGTATTTT.

This clonotype was seen repeatedly, ten times or more. The chain employs TRBV12-3 or TRBV12-4 and TRBJ1-6; a weak D match, TRBD1 (6 bases). Trimming took 6 bases from V and 12 from J, leaving 15 bases between them. The CDR3 sequence is 13 residues long. CDR3 sequence: CASRLKGGGPLHF. The CDR3 nucleotides are TGTGCCAGCAGATTGAAGGGGGGGGGACCCCTCCACTTT.

This clonotype has more than one count but fewer than ten. CDR3 nucleotides: TGTGCCAGCAGTGAAAAAGAGCGGGGGATGACAGAGTTCTTC. This translates into CASSEKERGMTEFF. J is TRBJ2-1 and V is TRBV6-1; 8 bases line up with TRBD2. Unmatched junction bases numbered 11, after V lost 2 bases and J lost 14 bases. The CDR3 runs to 14 residues. Germline CDR1 reads MNHNS; CDR2 reads SASEGT.

The chain recombines TRBV7-8 with TRBJ2-5; D is uncertain. CDR1 is SGHVS and CDR2 is FQNEAQ in the germline V gene. V dropped 8 bases and J dropped 5 bases, with 6 bases sitting between them. The CDR3 covers 10 residues. This chain's CDR3 is CASARETQYF. CDR3 sequence (DNA): TGTGCCAGCGCCCGGGAGACCCAGTACTTC.

J is TRBJ2-3 and V is TRBV7-2, with TRBD2 identical over 8 bases. Per germline, CDR1 SGHTA and CDR2 FQGNSA. The CDR3 runs to 14 residues. V dropped 6 bases and J dropped 4; count of bases not matched to a gene: 6. DNA of the CDR3: TGTGCCAGCAGGGCTAGCGGGCCATCAGATACGCAGTATTTT. Protein: CASRASGPSDTQYF. The complete variable domain, with remaining parts taken from reference TRBV7-2 and TRBJ2-3, reads GAGVSQSPSNKVTEKGKDVELRCDPISGHTALYWYRQSLGQGLEFLIYFQGNSAPDKSGLPSDRFSAERTGGSVSTLTIQRTQQEDSAVYLCASRASGPSDTQYFGPGTRLTVL.